This T cell receptor beta chain was sequenced for a study of identical twins. The ends were cut back, 4 bases at V and 3 bases at J, with 4 bases in the middle. CDR3 length: 12 amino acids. CDR1 is SEHNR and CDR2 is FQNEAQ in the germline V gene (reference sequence). TCRdb called the 5' RACE reads again in MiXCR, with one record for every CDR3 protein. The table includes about 240,000 distinct CDR3 sequences, approximately 12% detected once. Every one of the donors was a healthy Caucasian. This clonotype showed up just a few times. The same sample was also used in a study of yellow fever vaccine responses in identical twins.

The TCR originated in a young woman in good health. This chain joins TRBV7-9 and TRBJ1-5; D not resolved. The sample consisted of memory (CD45RO+) T cells sorted from blood. In nucleotides, the CDR3 is TGTGCCAGCAGCTCCACCAATCAGCCCCAGCATTTT. The encoded protein is CASSSTNQPQHF. The full variable domain, its missing parts supplied by reference TRBV7-9 and TRBJ1-5, is DTGVSQNPRHKITKRGQNVTFRCDPISEHNRLYWYRQTLGQGPEFLTYFQNEAQLEKSRLLSDRFSAERPKGSFSTLEIQRTEQGDSAMYLCASSSTNQPQHFGDGTRLSIL.